This T cell receptor beta chain was identified in a study of Ad26.COV2.S vaccination and SARS-CoV-2 variants. Produced via immunoSEQ multiplex PCR; TCRdb's table is partial and in-frame only. Of around 170,000 clones in the sample, 87% were seen once. The sample here was peripheral blood, taken after recovery from COVID-19. The TCR was taken from a human donor who had recovered from COVID-19.

The CDR3 sequence: CASSLTTRNEQFF. CDR3 nucleotides: TGTGCCAGCAGCTTAACGACTAGGAATGAGCAGTTCTTC. The chain has TRBV5-6 and TRBJ2-1; D is perhaps TRBD2 (6 bases). V lost 2 bases, J lost 7 bases, and 10 bases lay in between. This CDR3 has 13 residues. Germline assignment: CDR1 SGHDT and CDR2 YYEEEE. The full variable domain, with the rest looked up from reference TRBV5-6 and TRBJ2-1, is DAGVTQSPTHLIKTRGQQVTLRCSPKSGHDTVSWYQQALGQGPQFIFQYYEEEERQRGNFPDRFSGHQFPNYSSELNVNALLLGDSALYLCASSLTTRNEQFFGPGTRLTVL.